The rows below give T cell receptor beta chains drawn from one sample of a study of cytomegalovirus exposure and HLA in healthy donors. Method: immunoSEQ multiplex PCR; TCRdb's copy keeps in-frame clones and lacks some. The table shows some 150,000 clones, with approximately 79% occurring only once. The source material was PBMCs. These receptors were collected from a man in his sixties in good health and CMV-seronegative. CDR3s include the opening cysteine and the closing phenylalanine or tryptophan. D genes are given only for firm matches. Clone sizes are given selectively: once, few, many, or a class where the clone is expanded.

j_gene: TRBJ2-3; d_gene: TRBD1; v_gene: TRBV7-7; abundance: NA; CDR3nt: TGTGCCAGCAGCTTGGGACAGGGGACCAATACGCAGTATTTT; CDR3aa: CASSLGQGTNTQYF
j_gene: TRBJ2-7; d_gene: NA; v_gene: TRBV30; abundance: NA; CDR3nt: TGTGCCTGGAGTGGAGGGACATGGGGCTACGAGCAGTACTTC; CDR3aa: CAWSGGTWGYEQYF
j_gene: TRBJ1-6; d_gene: NA; v_gene: TRBV27; abundance: NA; CDR3nt: TGTGCCAGCAGTTTAGGGACTTATTCACCCCTCCACTTT; CDR3aa: CASSLGTYSPLHF
j_gene: TRBJ2-7; d_gene: TRBD2; v_gene: TRBV7-2; abundance: few; CDR3nt: TGTGCCAGCAGCATGGGACTAGCGGCGGAGTACTTC; CDR3aa: CASSMGLAAEYF
j_gene: TRBJ2-1; d_gene: TRBD1; v_gene: TRBV19; abundance: NA; CDR3nt: TGTGCCAGTACCCGGGACAGGGGGATTTACAATGAGCAGTTCTTC; CDR3aa: CASTRDRGIYNEQFF
j_gene: TRBJ2-5; d_gene: NA; v_gene: TRBV7-9; abundance: NA; CDR3nt: TGTTCCAGCAGCTTAGCGCTAGCCCCCCGAGCCCAAGAGACCCAGTACTTC; CDR3aa: CSSSLALAPRAQETQYF
j_gene: TRBJ1-1; d_gene: NA; v_gene: TRBV7-3; abundance: NA; CDR3nt: TGTGCCAGCAGCGCTCAGGGGAACACTGAAGCTTTCTTT; CDR3aa: CASSAQGNTEAFF
j_gene: TRBJ1-6; d_gene: NA; v_gene: TRBV11-2; abundance: NA; CDR3nt: TGTGCCAGCAGCTTCCGAGGACAGTATAATTCACCCCTCCACTTT; CDR3aa: CASSFRGQYNSPLHF
j_gene: TRBJ1-1; d_gene: NA; v_gene: TRBV5-4; abundance: NA; CDR3nt: TGTGCCAGCAGCTTACGGGGGACTGAAGCTTTCTTT; CDR3aa: CASSLRGTEAFF
j_gene: TRBJ2-7; d_gene: TRBD1; v_gene: TRBV6-6; abundance: NA; CDR3nt: TGTGCCAGCAGGTTGACAGGGGCGACCTACGAGCAGTACTTC; CDR3aa: CASRLTGATYEQYF
j_gene: TRBJ2-1; d_gene: NA; v_gene: TRBV7-9; abundance: NA; CDR3nt: TGTTCCAGCAGCTTATCCGGAGATGAGCAGTTCTTC; CDR3aa: CSSSLSGDEQFF
j_gene: TRBJ2-1; d_gene: TRBD2; v_gene: TRBV9; abundance: NA; CDR3nt: TGTGCCAGCAGCGTAGGTAGCGGGGGGGCCTCTTACAATGAGCAGTTCTTC; CDR3aa: CASSVGSGGASYNEQFF
j_gene: TRBJ2-5; d_gene: TRBD1; v_gene: TRBV2; abundance: NA; CDR3nt: TGTGCCAGCTGGACAGGCTCCCAAGAGACCCAGTACTTC; CDR3aa: CASWTGSQETQYF
j_gene: TRBJ1-2; d_gene: TRBD1; v_gene: TRBV7-9; abundance: NA; CDR3nt: TGTTCCAGCAGCTCCCAACAGGGGGTTTATGGCTACACCTTC; CDR3aa: CSSSSQQGVYGYTF
j_gene: TRBJ2-2; d_gene: NA; v_gene: TRBV27; abundance: NA; CDR3nt: TGTGCCAGCACCACCAGGGGATACGGGGAGCTGTTTTTT; CDR3aa: CASTTRGYGELFF
j_gene: TRBJ2-3; d_gene: TRBD2; v_gene: TRBV5-4; abundance: NA; CDR3nt: TGTGCCAGCAGCCAGAGGCTAGCGGGGCCTAGCACAGATACGCAGTATTTT; CDR3aa: CASSQRLAGPSTDTQYF
j_gene: TRBJ1-5; d_gene: NA; v_gene: TRBV6-6; abundance: few; CDR3nt: TGTGCCAGCACCGGTGGTAACGGCAATCAGCCCCAGCATTTT; CDR3aa: CASTGGNGNQPQHF
j_gene: TRBJ1-2; d_gene: NA; v_gene: TRBV7-2; abundance: few; CDR3nt: TGTGCCAGCAGCAGGGGTGACCGCGGTGGCTACACCTTC; CDR3aa: CASSRGDRGGYTF
j_gene: TRBJ1-5; d_gene: TRBD1; v_gene: TRBV9; abundance: NA; CDR3nt: TGTGCCAGCAGCGTAGGGTCCGGACAGGGAGACAATCAGCCCCAGCATTTT; CDR3aa: CASSVGSGQGDNQPQHF
j_gene: TRBJ2-1; d_gene: TRBD2; v_gene: TRBV6-1; abundance: NA; CDR3nt: TGTGCCAGCAGTGTTTTCCTAGCGGGGATCGGGAACAATGAGCAGTTCTTC; CDR3aa: CASSVFLAGIGNNEQFF
j_gene: TRBJ2-5; d_gene: TRBD2; v_gene: TRBV5-1; abundance: NA; CDR3nt: TGCGCCAGCAGCTTGGGTCTAGCGGGAGCCTCCTTACAAGAGACCCAGTACTTC; CDR3aa: CASSLGLAGASLQETQYF
j_gene: TRBJ2-3; d_gene: NA; v_gene: TRBV19; abundance: NA; CDR3nt: TGTGCCAGTAGCCTAACGGGACTGCCCACAGATACGCAGTATTTT; CDR3aa: CASSLTGLPTDTQYF
j_gene: TRBJ2-7; d_gene: NA; v_gene: TRBV11-2; abundance: NA; CDR3nt: TGTGCCAGCAGCTTGGGCCGAAGTGGCGAGCAGTACTTC; CDR3aa: CASSLGRSGEQYF